This TCR beta chain is drawn from a study of T cells expressing NK-cell markers. Study information: The study drew TCR beta repertoires from sorted CD3+CD56+NKG2C+, CD3+CD56+NKG2C- and CD3+CD56-NKG2C+ T cells.

TCRdb reanalyzed the 5' RACE reads and collapses them to one entry per CDR3 protein, without DNA. Recorded for this sample: some 390,000 distinct CDR3 sequences. Material: blood T cells: a sorted CD56 or NKG2C T cell subset, CD4+ or CD8+ T cells, or bulk PBMC T cells (not recorded which). The receptor was derived from a woman aged 45-65 years in good health.

CDR3 protein: CATTWGGEKLFF. This chain joins TRBV10-3 and TRBJ1-4. The CDR3 has 12 amino acids. CDR1 and CDR2 from the germline V gene are ENHRY and SYGVKD.